This T cell receptor beta chain emerged from a study of T cell responses to AZD1222 COVID-19 vaccine. Study observations and caveats: In a largely white British group with more females than males, clonal diversity was possibly underestimated.

In its sample, this clone was seen once. Its matching antigen is unknown. The method was immunoSEQ multiplex PCR; TCRdb's version includes in-frame clones alone and lacks a portion of them. The table has roughly 120,000 clones, just under 95% seen once. CDR3 length: 15 amino acids. CDR1 is SEHNR, CDR2 FQNEAQ, per germline (reference sequence). Trimming took 4 bases from V and 4 from J, leaving 15 bases between them. This specimen was peripheral blood, taken on day 0 of AZD1222 vaccination. The V gene is TRBV7-9, the J gene TRBJ2-3, with D perhaps matching TRBD2 (6 bases). This receptor was identified in an adult in good health. DNA of the CDR3: TGTGCCAGCAGCTCCTCGGGACTCCATTCAGATACGCAGTATTTT. It is translated as CASSSSGLHSDTQYF.